The present TCR beta chain was sequenced within a study of blood T cell repertoires in COVID-19. As for the study in general: Material from acute and convalescent COVID-19 was sourced from the United States, Italy and Spain. The cDNA or gDNA used as material had been derived from T cells, B-cell-depleted T cells, or PBMCs.

The CDR3 is made up of 12 amino acids. Trimming took off 10 bases at V and 4 bases at J, with 13 bases between the two ends. The V gene's germline CDR1 is ENHRY and CDR2 SYGVKD. Using immunoSEQ multiplex PCR, the repertoire was profiled, and TCRdb retains in-frame clones only, with some absent. Of 300,000 to 400,000 clones listed, roughly 87% are singletons. This receptor was obtained from a man in his forties or fifties with active or convalescent COVID-19. V and J are TRBV10-3 and TRBJ1-2; D is perhaps TRBD1 (6 bases). Sequences were obtained from peripheral blood. Here the CDR3 reads CATYRVSYGYTF. The CDR3 DNA is TGTGCCACCTACAGGGTTAGCTATGGCTACACCTTC.